This TCR beta chain was found in a study of human T cells and chemical hapten exposure. From the RACE reads, TCRdb called clonotypes with MiXCR, one entry per CDR3 protein. Among 250,000 or so distinct CDR3 sequences listed, roughly 8% were seen once. Time point denoted: pre-sensitization, week 0. Treatment: therapeutic diphenylcyclopropenone sensitization with weekly scalp DPC. Germline V gene sequence: CDR1 MGHRA, CDR2 YSYEKL. Trimming left V 1 base short and J 2 bases short, with 6 bases between. There are 15 residues in the CDR3. The chain recombines TRBV4-1 with TRBJ1-6; the D is unclear. The material sequenced was whole blood, taken in connection with sensitization to the hapten diphenylcyclopropenone (DPC). The sequence was obtained from a man between 18 and 29 years old with alopecia areata. Some clones in this sample may be carry-over from other donors' samples. This chain's CDR3 is CASSQVITYNSPLHF. CDR3 DNA sequence: TGCGCCAGCAGCCAAGTCATCACCTATAATTCACCCCTCCACTTT.